One and the same sample provided the 14 T cell receptor beta chains below, sequenced in a study of blood T cells in healthy people across ages. The second PCR ran about 6 to 12 cycles with a sample-barcoded 5' primer and J-beta primers. TCRdb re-analysed the 5' RACE reads in MiXCR, keeping a single row per CDR3 protein. The profile shows some 850,000 distinct CDR3 sequences, around a quarter of them singletons. The sample also formed part of further work on T cells of mothers and their children.

The source material was blood. The source is a boy aged 5-17 years in good health.

This clonotype was observed a handful of times. The CDR3 here is CASSLFGTGGSDEQFF. The DNA for the CDR3 is TGCGCCAGCAGCTTGTTTGGGACAGGGGGCTCGGATGAGCAGTTCTTC. The chain has TRBV5-1 and TRBJ2-1, with 12 bases identical to TRBD1. In germline, CDR1 is SGHRS, CDR2 YFSETQ. The CDR3 loop spans 16 amino acids. The junction had 7 bases not matched to a gene; V was cut back by 1 base and J by 8 bases.

This clonotype was seen only a few times. The J gene is TRBJ2-1, the V gene TRBV29-1, with D unclear. Germline V gene data show CDR1 as SQVTM and CDR2 as ANQGSEA. The V and J ends lost 2 bases and 7 bases respectively, with 12 bases between them. This CDR3 region has 13 residues. This chain's CDR3 is CSVEYQESNEQFF. CDR3 coding DNA: TGCAGCGTTGAATATCAGGAGTCGAATGAGCAGTTCTTC.

This clonotype was recorded a few times. The rearrangement joins TRBV4-1 to TRBJ1-3; no reliable D call. V shed 4 bases and J shed 0 bases, with 13 bases lying between them. This CDR3 comprises 16 residues. CDR1 MGHRA and CDR2 YSYEKL come from the germline V gene. As DNA, the CDR3 is TGCGCCAGCAGCCCCGGACGATATGTCTCTGGAAACACCATATATTTT. Translated, it gives CASSPGRYVSGNTIYF.

This clonotype showed up just a few times. The chain combines TRBV28 with TRBJ2-2, with 7 bases identical to TRBD1. The ends lost 4 bases at V and 2 bases at J; junction bases unmatched: 4. CDR1 MDHEN and CDR2 SYDVKM come from the germline V gene. The CDR3 runs 15 residues. CDR3 nucleotide sequence: TGTGCCAGCAGTTCAGGGGGTGATAACACCGGGGAGCTGTTTTTT. This codes for CASSSGGDNTGELFF.

The CDR3 DNA reads as TGTGCCAGCAGCTTCTGGGGGATTTCAAACACCGGGGAGCTGTTTTTT. This codes for CASSFWGISNTGELFF. The chain links TRBV7-8 to TRBJ2-2; D is possibly TRBD1 or TRBD2 (5 bases each). Germline lookup yields CDR1 SGHVS and CDR2 FQNEAQ. The CDR3 has 16 residues. V shed 3 bases and J shed 2 bases, with 13 bases lying between them.

This clonotype appeared a few times. The rearrangement joins TRBV6-8 to TRBJ2-6; 9 nucleotides align to TRBD1. Germline V gene lookup returns CDR1 MNHGY and CDR2 SAAAGT. Germline trimming cut 0 bases from V and 2 bases from J; bases unmatched to any gene: 5. The CDR3 sequence is 18 residues long. The CDR3 DNA is TGTGCCAGCAGTTACTCGAGGGACAGGGAGGCTGGGGCCAACGTCCTGACTTTC. Translation gives CASSYSRDREAGANVLTF.

This clonotype was seen more than once but under ten times. The rearrangement joins TRBV3-1 to TRBJ2-1, with no clear D. CDR1 and CDR2 from the germline V gene are LGHDT and YNNKEL (reference sequence). Trimming removed 0 bases at V and 4 bases at J, with 7 bases between. The CDR3 loop spans 14 amino acids. The CDR3 here is CASSQDSLYNEQFF. In DNA form, the CDR3 reads TGTGCCAGCAGCCAAGACAGCCTTTACAATGAGCAGTTCTTC.

V is TRBV15 and J is TRBJ2-1; D possibly corresponds to TRBD1 (6 bases). From germline, CDR1 is LNHNV and CDR2 YYDKDF (reference sequence). The CDR3 contains 12 residues. Trimming shortened V by 4 bases and J by 6 bases, and 7 bases separated the two germline ends. CDR3 protein: CATSKGGNEQFF. The DNA of the CDR3 is TGTGCCACCAGCAAAGGGGGCAATGAGCAGTTCTTC. Complete variable domain (other parts from reference TRBV15 and TRBJ2-1): DAMVIQNPRYQVTQFGKPVTLSCSQTLNHNVMYWYQQKSSQAPKLLFHYYDKDFNNEADTPDNFQSRRPNTSFCFLDIRSPGLGDTAMYLCATSKGGNEQFFGPGTRLTVL.

This clonotype showed up just a few times. The V gene is TRBV5-1, the J gene TRBJ2-3; 12 nucleotides match TRBD1. The CDR3 contains 15 residues. V shed 5 bases and J 5 bases; nucleotides not matched to a gene: 6. The germline CDR1 and CDR2 sequences are SGHRS and YFSETQ. The CDR3 is CASRVRDRGRDTQYF. The CDR3 DNA follows: TGCGCCAGCAGGGTTCGGGACAGGGGGCGAGATACGCAGTATTTT.

This clonotype was seen repeatedly, ten times or more. The chain joins TRBV28 to TRBJ2-7; 8 bases are shared with TRBD1. V shed 4 bases, J shed 13 bases, and the junction held 6 bases outside the gene matches. The CDR3 is 11 residues long. The germline V gene has CDR1 MDHEN and CDR2 SYDVKM. CDR3 coding DNA: TGTGCCAGCAGTTCCGGACAGGGTGGATACTTC. Translating it yields CASSSGQGGYF.

This clonotype was detected only a few times. The genes are TRBV7-9 and TRBJ2-6; D gene ambiguous. This CDR3 region has 15 residues. Trimming removed 2 bases at V and 0 bases at J, with 5 bases between. Germline CDR1 reads SEHNR; CDR2 reads FQNEAQ (reference sequence). This CDR3 is CASSLYRSGANVLTF. Here the CDR3 DNA reads TGTGCCAGCAGCTTATATCGCTCTGGGGCCAACGTCCTGACTTTC.

This clonotype was detected a few times. The chain links TRBV12-3 or TRBV12-4 to TRBJ1-2, with a possible D match to TRBD1 (6 bases). The CDR3 runs 15 residues. V was shortened by 5 bases and J by 8 bases, with 21 bases between the two germline ends. The DNA of the CDR3 is TGTGCCAGCAGTCCCGGACTACAGGGCCTTGGGGGCTACACCTTC. Its protein product is CASSPGLQGLGGYTF.

The V call is TRBV2, the J call TRBJ1-4, with TRBD1 matching over 8 bases. The CDR3 has 15 residues. V shed 3 bases, J shed 7 bases, and the junction held 7 bases outside the gene matches. Per the germline V gene, CDR1 is SNHLY and CDR2 is FYNNEI. CDR3 nucleotide sequence: TGTGCCAGCAGTGATGCGACAGGGGATTCTGAAAAACTGTTTTTT. Protein sequence: CASSDATGDSEKLFF.

On this clonotype itself: A much larger clone differs from this one at a single base, so this may be a read error. The chain is built from TRBV29-1 and TRBJ1-3; the D is unclear. CDR3 length equals 14 residues. The germline V gene encodes CDR1 SQVTM and CDR2 ANQGSEA. The CDR3 here is CSVEDVSSGNPIYF. DNA for the CDR3: TGCAGCGTTGAAGACGTTAGCTCTGGAAACCCCATATATTTT.